This is a list of T cell receptor beta chains from one sample in a study of CD8 T cells in Susac syndrome. TCRdb used MiXCR to reprocess the immunoSEQ multiplex PCR reads, holding one entry per CDR3 protein. Of about 300,000 distinct CDR3 sequences in the sample, 70% to 90% were seen once. The sample consisted of CD8+ T cells from PBMCs. Receptors were obtained from a human donor with multiple sclerosis. Each CDR3 is given with its conserved first and last residue. D genes are given only for firm matches. For some rows the clone size is stated as once, few or many, or as a class when expanded; others skip it.

>TRBJ2-2|NA|TRBV6-2/TRBV6-3|once
CASSMTDNTGELFF
TGTGCCAGCAGTATGACAGACAACACCGGGGAGCTGTTTTTT
>TRBJ2-7|NA|TRBV20-1|once
CSARGMSSYEQYF
TGCAGTGCCCGGGGCATGAGCTCCTACGAGCAGTACTTC
>TRBJ2-2|NA|TRBV20-1|NA
CSARAPQGWAGELFF
TGCAGTGCTAGAGCTCCTCAGGGGTGGGCCGGGGAGCTGTTTTTT
>TRBJ2-7|NA|TRBV12-3/TRBV12-4|NA
CASSFTVHSYEQYF
TGTGCCAGCAGTTTCACGGTTCACTCCTACGAGCAGTACTTC
>TRBJ1-2|NA|TRBV5-6|NA
CASTLTPASFNYGYTF
TGTGCCAGCACTTTAACCCCGGCCAGTTTTAACTATGGCTACACCTTC
>TRBJ2-1|NA|TRBV13|NA
CASSPENNEQFF
TGTGCCAGCAGCCCAGAAAACAATGAGCAGTTCTTC
>TRBJ2-7|TRBD2|TRBV13|NA
CASSSLRPGSGSYEQYF
TGTGCCAGCAGCTCCCTCCGTCCCGGTAGCGGGAGCTACGAGCAGTACTTC
>TRBJ2-5|TRBD2|TRBV6-1|NA
CASKVSGSGETQYF
TGTGCCAGCAAGGTTAGCGGGAGTGGAGAGACCCAGTACTTC
>TRBJ2-5|TRBD1|TRBV10-3|NA
CAIGQGMETQYF
TGTGCCATTGGACAGGGGATGGAGACCCAGTACTTC
>TRBJ2-1|NA|TRBV10-3|NA
CAISGYRAPGEFYNEQFF
TGTGCCATCAGTGGGTATAGGGCCCCGGGGGAGTTCTACAATGAGCAGTTCTTC
>TRBJ2-2|NA|TRBV5-1|NA
CASSNRDKNTGELFF
TGCGCCAGCAGCAACCGGGACAAGAACACCGGGGAGCTGTTTTTT
>TRBJ1-5|NA|TRBV5-1|NA
CASSLVGGSNQPQHF
TGCGCCAGCAGCTTGGTAGGGGGAAGCAATCAGCCCCAGCATTTT
>TRBJ2-7|NA|TRBV6-5|NA
CASSYFPGYEQYF
TGTGCCAGCAGTTACTTTCCGGGGTACGAGCAGTACTTC
>TRBJ2-7|NA|TRBV6-1|NA
CASRDAGRDYEQYF
TGTGCCAGCAGGGACGCGGGACGGGACTACGAGCAGTACTTC
>TRBJ2-7|TRBD2|TRBV11-2|NA
CASSPPSSWKWAGEPFYEQYF
TGTGCCAGCAGCCCTCCGTCGAGTTGGAAGTGGGCGGGAGAACCATTCTACGAGCAGTACTTC
>TRBJ1-2|NA|TRBV12-3/TRBV12-4|NA
CASSLTVSGETYGYTF
TGTGCCAGCAGTTTAACCGTTTCAGGAGAAACCTATGGCTACACCTTC
>TRBJ2-2|TRBD1|TRBV20-1|NA
CSASRRDRNTGELFF
TGCAGTGCTAGTCGCCGGGACAGGAACACCGGGGAGCTGTTTTTT
>TRBJ2-7|TRBD2|TRBV30|once
CAWSVGPGLAFYEQYF
TGTGCCTGGAGTGTGGGGCCGGGACTAGCGTTTTACGAGCAGTACTTC
>TRBJ2-7|NA|TRBV4-2|NA
CASSKPTSGTETEQYF
TGTGCCAGCAGCAAACCCACGAGCGGGACAGAAACCGAGCAGTACTTC
>TRBJ2-1|TRBD2|TRBV12-3/TRBV12-4|NA
CASNPLAGANNEQFF
TGTGCCAGCAACCCCCTAGCGGGAGCGAACAATGAGCAGTTCTTC
>TRBJ2-3|NA|TRBV5-4|NA
CASSLEAGPDTQYF
TGTGCCAGCAGCTTGGAGGCAGGGCCAGATACGCAGTATTTT
>TRBJ2-1|TRBD2|TRBV7-9|NA
CASSARLAGEGFGEQFF
TGTGCCAGCAGCGCCCGACTAGCGGGAGAAGGGTTCGGTGAGCAGTTCTTC
>TRBJ2-7|TRBD2|TRBV6-7|NA
CASSYWPSGRTSDLEQYF
TGTGCCAGCAGTTACTGGCCTAGCGGGAGAACCTCCGATTTGGAGCAGTACTTC
>TRBJ2-1|TRBD1|TRBV4-3|NA
CASSQGPGTGSYNEQFF
TGCGCCAGCAGCCAAGGCCCGGGGACAGGGAGTTACAATGAGCAGTTCTTC
>TRBJ2-3|NA|TRBV4-3|NA
CASSQAPRSWGRPSTDTQYF
TGCGCCAGCAGCCAAGCGCCGCGGTCTTGGGGGAGACCCAGCACAGATACGCAGTATTTT
>TRBJ1-1|NA|TRBV7-9|few
CASSLGINTEAFF
TGTGCCAGCAGCTTGGGGATTAACACTGAAGCTTTCTTT
>TRBJ1-2|NA|TRBV9|once
CASRLEGGNYGYTF
TGTGCCAGCCGCCTCGAGGGGGGCAACTATGGCTACACCTTC
>TRBJ2-1|NA|TRBV3-1|NA
CASSQEWPGALAGEQFF
TGTGCCAGCAGCCAAGAATGGCCGGGGGCTCTAGCTGGTGAGCAGTTCTTC
>TRBJ2-7|NA|TRBV19|NA
CASSQDTVYEQYF
TGTGCCAGTAGTCAGGACACTGTCTACGAGCAGTACTTC
>TRBJ2-5|NA|TRBV7-8|NA
CASSLTRLPKETQYF
TGTGCCAGCAGCCTCACGAGGCTCCCCAAAGAGACCCAGTACTTC
>TRBJ2-3|TRBD1|TRBV14|NA
CASSQGIRQGTTDTQYF
TGTGCCAGCAGCCAAGGGATAAGACAGGGGACCACAGATACGCAGTATTTT
>TRBJ2-7|NA|TRBV9|NA
CASSSSEQMISYEQYF
TGTGCCAGCAGCAGCAGCGAGCAGATGATTTCCTACGAGCAGTACTTC
>TRBJ2-5|TRBD1|TRBV29-1|NA
CSVGPYEGALRETQYF
TGCAGCGTTGGGCCATACGAGGGGGCGCTACGAGAGACCCAGTACTTC
>TRBJ2-1|NA|TRBV6-2/TRBV6-3|NA
CASSFTSNEQFF
TGTGCCAGCAGTTTTACTAGTAATGAGCAGTTCTTC
>TRBJ2-5|TRBD1|TRBV15|once
CATGWTGALETQYF
TGTGCCACCGGCTGGACAGGAGCTTTAGAGACCCAGTACTTC
>TRBJ1-2|NA|TRBV15|NA
CATSTRKDAFATF
TGTGCCACCAGCACGCGTAAAGACGCCTTTGCTACCTTC
>TRBJ2-3|TRBD2|TRBV12-3/TRBV12-4|NA
CASRGLAGPDTQYF
TGTGCCAGCCGAGGGCTAGCGGGGCCAGATACGCAGTATTTT
>TRBJ1-1|NA|TRBV24-1|NA
CATSDFGGTEAFF
TGTGCCACCAGTGATTTTGGGGGCACTGAAGCTTTCTTT
>TRBJ1-1|NA|TRBV30|NA
CAWSAWGDGTEAFF
TGTGCCTGGAGTGCCTGGGGGGATGGGACTGAAGCTTTCTTT